This T cell receptor beta chain stems from a study of regulatory T cells in long-lasting Graves disease. Described time point: newly diagnosed GD, antithyroid drugs for less than 3 months. Extracted RNA from PBMCs served as the source of the TCR library. For TCR beta, libraries came from iRepertoire HTBI primers and Arm-PCR of CDR3 regions. Via MiXCR, TCRdb re-called the multiplex PCR reads, giving one row per CDR3 protein. The repertoire has approximately 400,000 distinct CDR3 sequences, 14% to 15% of them found once; the top ten carry 16%. This CDR3 spans 15 amino acids. V dropped 5 bases and J dropped 2; count of bases not matched to a gene: 6. The germline CDR1 and CDR2 sequences are MNHNS and SASEGT. This sample was shared with a second study, whose subject was T cells in Graves' hyperthyroidism and ophthalmopathy.

This sequence was found in a woman in her twenties or thirties with Graves disease. This chain links TRBV6-1 with TRBJ1-3; 7 nucleotides line up with TRBD1. Sequences were derived from peripheral blood mononuclear cells (PBMCs), sampled at new diagnosis, from a patient treated with antithyroid drugs. CDR3: CASSTPGQPGNTIYF. The CDR3 DNA reads TGTGCCAGCAGTACCCCGGGACAGCCTGGAAACACCATATATTTT.